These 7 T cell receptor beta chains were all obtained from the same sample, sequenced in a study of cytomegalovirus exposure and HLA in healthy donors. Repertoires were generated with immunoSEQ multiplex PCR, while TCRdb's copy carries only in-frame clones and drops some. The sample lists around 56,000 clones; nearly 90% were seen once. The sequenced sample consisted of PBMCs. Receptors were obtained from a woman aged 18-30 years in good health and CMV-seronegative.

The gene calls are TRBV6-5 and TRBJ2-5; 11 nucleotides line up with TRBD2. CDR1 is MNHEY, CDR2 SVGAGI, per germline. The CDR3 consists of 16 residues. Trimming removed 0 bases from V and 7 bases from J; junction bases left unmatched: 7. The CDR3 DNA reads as TGTGCCAGCAGTTACTCGGCTAGCGGGGGGTCCGGGACCCAGTACTTC. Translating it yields CASSYSASGGSGTQYF.

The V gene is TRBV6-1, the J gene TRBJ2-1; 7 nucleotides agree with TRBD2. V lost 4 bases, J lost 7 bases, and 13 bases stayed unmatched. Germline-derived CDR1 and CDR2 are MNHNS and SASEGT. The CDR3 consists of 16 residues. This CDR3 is CASSVVVLGGANEQFF. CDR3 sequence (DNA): TGTGCCAGCAGTGTTGTCGTATTGGGAGGGGCGAATGAGCAGTTCTTC.

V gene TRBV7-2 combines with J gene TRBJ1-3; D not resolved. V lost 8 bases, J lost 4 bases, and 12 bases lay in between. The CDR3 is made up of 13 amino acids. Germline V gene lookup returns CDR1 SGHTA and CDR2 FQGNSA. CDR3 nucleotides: TGTGCCAGCTCGACATATCAAGGAAACACCATATATTTT. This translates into CASSTYQGNTIYF. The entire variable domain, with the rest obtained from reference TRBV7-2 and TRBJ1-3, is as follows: GAGVSQSPSNKVTEKGKDVELRCDPISGHTALYWYRQSLGQGLEFLIYFQGNSAPDKSGLPSDRFSAERTGGSVSTLTIQRTQQEDSAVYLCASSTYQGNTIYFGEGSWLTVV.

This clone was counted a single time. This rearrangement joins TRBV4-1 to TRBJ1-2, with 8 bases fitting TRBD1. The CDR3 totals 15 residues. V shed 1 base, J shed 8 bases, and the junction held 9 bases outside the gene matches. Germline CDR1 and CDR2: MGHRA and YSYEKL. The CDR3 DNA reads TGCGCCAGCAGCCAAGCGGGACAGGCCAACAGAGGCTACACCTTC. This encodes CASSQAGQANRGYTF.

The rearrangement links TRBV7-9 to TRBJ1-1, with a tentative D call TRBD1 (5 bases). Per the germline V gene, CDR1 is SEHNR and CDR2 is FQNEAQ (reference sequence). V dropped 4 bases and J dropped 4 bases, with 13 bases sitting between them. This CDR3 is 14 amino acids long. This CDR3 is CASSSGGEPTEAFF. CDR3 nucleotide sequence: TGTGCCAGCAGCTCCGGGGGGGAGCCCACTGAAGCTTTCTTT.

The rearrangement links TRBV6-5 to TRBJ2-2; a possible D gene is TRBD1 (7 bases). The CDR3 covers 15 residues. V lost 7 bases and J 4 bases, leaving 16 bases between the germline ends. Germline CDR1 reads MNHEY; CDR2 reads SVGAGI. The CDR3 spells CASKVEGAGTGELFF. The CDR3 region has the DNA TGTGCCAGCAAGGTGGAGGGGGCTGGCACCGGGGAGCTGTTTTTT.

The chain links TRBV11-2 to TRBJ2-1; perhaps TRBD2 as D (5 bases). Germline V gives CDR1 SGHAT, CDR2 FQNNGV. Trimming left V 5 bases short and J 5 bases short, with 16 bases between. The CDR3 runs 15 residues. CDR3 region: CASSPGLGADNEQFF. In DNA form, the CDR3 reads TGTGCCAGCAGCCCTGGTCTAGGAGCGGACAATGAGCAGTTCTTC.